This T cell receptor beta chain comes out of a study of CD8+ T cells in alopecia areata. Study-wide background: Treated patients took oral tofacitinib at 5 to 10 mg twice daily.

Notes on the study in general: Amid tofacitinib therapy, many expanded lesional clones stayed present in scalp and blood. Within the top 100, expanded CD8+ clones significantly decreased with tofacitinib, as did scalp clonality.

The treatment here: oral pan-JAK inhibitor, 5-10 mg twice daily. Both peripheral blood and punch biopsies of lesional scalp skin were obtained from patients who had alopecia areata. This clone occurred a few times. As yet, its antigen is unknown. The CDR3 has 15 amino acids. Trimming stripped 2 bases from V and 5 bases from J, with 15 bases between. CDR1 and CDR2 (germline): LNHNV, YYDKDF (reference sequence). RNA was isolated and reverse transcribed to cDNA, the sequencing template. TCRdb keeps only in-frame clones here, not all; method: immunoSEQ multiplex PCR. Found here are about 180,000 clones, 53% of them singletons; the top ten hold 10% to 12%.

The rearrangement links TRBV15 to TRBJ2-5; D ambiguous. The sample was CD8+ T cells sorted from blood, taken at week 24, from a patient treated with tofacitinib. The receptor was derived from a human donor with alopecia areata. In nucleotides, the CDR3 is TGTGCCACCAGCAGACCCTCAAGTGAGAGGGAGACCCAGTACTTC. Its translation is CATSRPSSERETQYF.